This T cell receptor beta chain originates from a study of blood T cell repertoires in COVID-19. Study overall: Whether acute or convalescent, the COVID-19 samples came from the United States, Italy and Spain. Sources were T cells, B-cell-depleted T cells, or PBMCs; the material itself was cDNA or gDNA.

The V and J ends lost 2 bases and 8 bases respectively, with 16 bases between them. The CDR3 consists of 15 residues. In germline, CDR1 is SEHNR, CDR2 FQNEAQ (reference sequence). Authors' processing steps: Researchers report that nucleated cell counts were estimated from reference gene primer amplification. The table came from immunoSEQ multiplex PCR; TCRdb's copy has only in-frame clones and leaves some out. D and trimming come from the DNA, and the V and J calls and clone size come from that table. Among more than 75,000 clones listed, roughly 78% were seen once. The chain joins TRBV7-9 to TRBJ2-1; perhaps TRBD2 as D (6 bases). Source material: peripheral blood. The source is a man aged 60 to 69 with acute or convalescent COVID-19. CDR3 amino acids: CASSLRGDSTHEQFF. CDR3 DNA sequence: TGTGCCAGCAGCTTACGAGGGGACTCGACGCATGAGCAGTTCTTC.